These 8 T cell receptor beta chains were all obtained from the same sample, sequenced in a study of blood T cell repertoires in COVID-19. Repertoires were generated with immunoSEQ multiplex PCR, while TCRdb's copy carries only in-frame clones and drops some. Here the sample spans around 200,000 clones, 84% being singletons. Sequences were obtained from peripheral blood. The source of these receptors is a woman older than 75 with active or convalescent COVID-19.

V is TRBV30 and J is TRBJ2-1, with D possibly matching TRBD2 (5 bases). CDR1 and CDR2 from the germline V gene are GTSNPN and SVGIG (reference sequence). Trimming shortened V by 5 bases and J by 5 bases, and 13 bases separated the two germline ends. The CDR3 contains 13 residues. The CDR3 region has the DNA TGTGCCTGGTCCCGGGGAGCTGACAATGAGCAGTTCTTC. It encodes CAWSRGADNEQFF.

This clone has a handful of counts. The gene calls are TRBV14 and TRBJ2-3; D gene uncertain. Germline CDR1 reads SGHDN; CDR2 reads FVKESK. The V end lost 0 bases, the J end lost 2 bases, and 6 bases lay between the germline ends. The CDR3 extends over 14 amino acids. The CDR3 coding sequence is TGTGCCAGCAGCCAAGACTCTAACACAGATACGCAGTATTTT. Protein: CASSQDSNTDTQYF.

This clone has only one observation. CDR3 residues: CASSLVGGDQPQHF. The CDR3 nucleotides are TGTGCCAGCAGCTTAGTGGGGGGGGATCAGCCCCAGCATTTT. The rearrangement links TRBV7-9 to TRBJ1-5, with D perhaps TRBD1 (5 bases). Germline V gives CDR1 SEHNR, CDR2 FQNEAQ (reference sequence). Deletions cut 1 base from V and 5 bases from J, with 9 bases between. This CDR3 comprises 14 residues.

The chain carries TRBV5-1 and TRBJ1-3; tentative D call: TRBD1 (5 bases). Trimming pared 0 bases from V and 1 base from J, leaving 8 bases between. Germline CDR1 is SGHRS and CDR2 is YFSETQ. The CDR3 runs to 15 residues. The CDR3: CASSLEAGSGNTIYF. CDR3 sequence (DNA): TGCGCCAGCAGCTTGGAGGCAGGGTCTGGAAACACCATATATTTT.

This clone has just one count. This rearrangement joins TRBV5-1 to TRBJ2-1; D is uncertain. The CDR3 totals 16 residues. Germline V gene data show CDR1 as SGHRS and CDR2 as YFSETQ. V shed 4 bases and J shed 3 bases, with 17 bases lying between them. The chain's CDR3 is CASSTAGPAYYNEQFF. CDR3 DNA sequence: TGCGCCAGCAGCACAGCAGGTCCCGCCTACTACAATGAGCAGTTCTTC.

The chain carries TRBV4-1 and TRBJ2-1; 9 positions match TRBD2. Per the germline V gene, CDR1 is MGHRA and CDR2 is YSYEKL. V lost 0 bases, J lost 10 bases, and 13 bases stayed unmatched. The CDR3 has 17 amino acids. The CDR3 protein is CASSQEGAGGPRNEQFF. CDR3 sequence (DNA): TGCGCCAGCAGCCAAGAGGGCGCGGGGGGGCCGCGTAACGAGCAGTTCTTC.

The chain couples TRBV7-9 to TRBJ2-6; 11 bases are shared with TRBD1. The V gene's germline CDR1 is SEHNR and CDR2 FQNEAQ (reference sequence). This CDR3 spans 18 amino acids. V was clipped by 5 bases and J by 0 bases; unmatched bases: 6. CDR3 in DNA: TGTGCCAGCAGCCAAGGACAGGGGGCCTTCTCTGGGGCCAACGTCCTGACTTTC. This sequence encodes CASSQGQGAFSGANVLTF.

The J gene is TRBJ2-5, the V gene TRBV7-8; 8 nucleotides match TRBD1. The CDR3 runs to 15 residues. V was clipped by 3 bases and J by 3 bases; unmatched bases: 6. Germline CDR1 reads SGHVS; CDR2 reads FQNEAQ. The CDR3 DNA is TGTGCCAGCAGCTTTCAGGGGGCGTTAAAAGAGACCCAGTACTTC. This sequence encodes CASSFQGALKETQYF.